This paragraph reports one T cell receptor beta chain. Germline-derived CDR1 and CDR2 are SGHRS and YFSETQ. Trimming removed 0 bases at V and 0 bases at J, with 10 bases between. This CDR3 is built from 16 residues. The PCR made use of 60 Vbeta and 13 Jbeta primers. Libraries were prepared by immunoSEQ multiplex PCR; TCRdb keeps only in-frame clonotypes and omits some of them. The data contain some 56,000 clones, around 50% of them seen just once; the ten biggest clones take up around 11%. This entry comes from a study of cytomegalovirus exposure and HLA in healthy donors. When sampled, the donors appeared nominally healthy, though they likely had unrecorded immune exposures.

The sequenced material came from PBMCs. The source is a human donor in good health. The V and J genes are TRBV5-1 and TRBJ2-1, with D perhaps TRBD1 (6 bases). CDR3 loop: CASSLETGSSYNEQFF. Written as DNA, the CDR3 is TGCGCCAGCAGCTTGGAAACAGGGAGCTCCTACAATGAGCAGTTCTTC. Complete variable domain (other parts from reference TRBV5-1 and TRBJ2-1): KAGVTQTPRYLIKTRGQQVTLSCSPISGHRSVSWYQQTPGQGLQFLFEYFSETQRNKGNFPGRFSGRQFSNSRSEMNVSTLELGDSALYLCASSLETGSSYNEQFFGPGTRLTVL.